This T cell receptor beta chain originates from a study of CD8 T cells in ankylosing spondylitis. Findings of the study overall: Reports say disease-linked clones showed up significantly more in matched ankylosing spondylitis synovial fluid. Earlier studies detected some motif variants in reactive arthritis synovial fluid and blood.

This clonotype was recorded at least ten times. Its antigen remains unidentified. TCRdb used MiXCR to reprocess the 5' RACE reads, holding one entry per CDR3 protein. The data show 290,000 or so distinct CDR3 sequences, around 21% seen once. The length of the CDR3 is 11 residues. The germline V gene encodes CDR1 ENHRY and CDR2 SYGVKD. V lost 2 bases and J 3 bases, leaving 0 bases between the germline ends. The receptor was derived from a female donor with ankylosing spondylitis or in good health (not recorded which). The sequenced sample was blood, either unsorted or a sorted T cell fraction (not recorded which). The V gene is TRBV10-3, the J gene TRBJ2-3; D not resolved. CDR3 loop: CAISETDTQYF. The CDR3 DNA reads as TGTGCCATCAGTGAGACAGATACGCAGTATTTT.